This T cell receptor (beta chain) was sequenced for a study of OX40 agonist ivuxolimab in advanced cancers. About the study: Patient treatment consisted of intravenous ivuxolimab administration every 2 weeks at 0.01 to 10 mg/kg.

Study-wide findings and caveats: Within 6 weeks, CD4+ and CD8+ blood T cells expanded clonally at 0.1 to 3.0 mg/kg. More expanded clones were seen, on average, in CD8+ T cells than in CD4+.

Germline loops: CDR1 SGHKS, CDR2 YYEKEE (reference sequence). This CDR3 contains 15 residues. V was clipped by 4 bases and J by 4 bases, with 15 bases between them. The study sampled blood at baseline, cycle 4 day 1, and cycle 7 day 1. Comment on this clone: Its specificity is unknown.

TCRdb keeps only in-frame clones here, not all; method: immunoSEQ multiplex PCR. The sample lists 68,000 or so clones; roughly 90% were seen once. The clonotype comes from an adult with an advanced solid tumor such as melanoma, head and neck, liver or kidney cancer. The V and J genes are TRBV5-5 and TRBJ1-3, with D possibly TRBD1 on 5 matching bases. The material sequenced was CD4+ or CD8+ T cells sorted from blood, taken in a trial of the OX40 agonist ivuxolimab. The DNA of the CDR3 is TGTGCCAGCAGCCTGGGGGGGTTCGCAGGAAACACCATATATTTT. Translation: CASSLGGFAGNTIYF.